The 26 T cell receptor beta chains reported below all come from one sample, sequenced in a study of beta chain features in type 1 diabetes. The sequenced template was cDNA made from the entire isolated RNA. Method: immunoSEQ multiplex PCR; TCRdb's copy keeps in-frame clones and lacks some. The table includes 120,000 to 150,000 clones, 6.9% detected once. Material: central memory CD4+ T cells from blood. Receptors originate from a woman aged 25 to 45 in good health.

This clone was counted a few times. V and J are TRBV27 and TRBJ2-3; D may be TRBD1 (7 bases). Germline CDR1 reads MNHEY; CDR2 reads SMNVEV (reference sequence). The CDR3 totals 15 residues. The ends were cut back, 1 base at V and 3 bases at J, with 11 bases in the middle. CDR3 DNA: TGTGCCAGCAGTTTATGGCAGGGGGGAACAGATACGCAGTATTTT. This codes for CASSLWQGGTDTQYF.

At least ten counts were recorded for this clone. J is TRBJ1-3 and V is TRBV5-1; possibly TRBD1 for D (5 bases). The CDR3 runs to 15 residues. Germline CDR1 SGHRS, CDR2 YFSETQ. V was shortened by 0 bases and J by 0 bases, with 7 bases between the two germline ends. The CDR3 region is CASSLDRNSGNTIYF. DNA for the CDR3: TGCGCCAGCAGCTTGGACAGGAACTCTGGAAACACCATATATTTT.

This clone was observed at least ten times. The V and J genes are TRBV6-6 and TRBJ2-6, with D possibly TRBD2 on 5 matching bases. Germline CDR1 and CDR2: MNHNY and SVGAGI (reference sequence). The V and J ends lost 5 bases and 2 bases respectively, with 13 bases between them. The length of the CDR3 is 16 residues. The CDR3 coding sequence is TGTGCCAGCAGTAAACCCCCCGGGACTGGGGCCAACGTCCTGACTTTC. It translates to CASSKPPGTGANVLTF.

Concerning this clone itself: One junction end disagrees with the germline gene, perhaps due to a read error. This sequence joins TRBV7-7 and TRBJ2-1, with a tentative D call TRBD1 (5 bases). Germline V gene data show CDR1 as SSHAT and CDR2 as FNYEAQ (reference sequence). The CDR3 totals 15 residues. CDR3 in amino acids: CASSPGGAGNDEQFF. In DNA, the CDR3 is TGTGCTAGCAGCCCCGGTGGCGCAGGGAACGATGAGCAGTTCTTC.

The CDR3 region is CASSPDRGKNIQYF. CDR3 coding DNA: TGTGCCAGCTCACCCGACAGGGGGAAAAACATTCAGTACTTC. The rearrangement uses TRBV18 and TRBJ2-4; 9 positions match TRBD1. Germline V gives CDR1 KGHSH, CDR2 LQKENI. J gave up 4 bases and V 3 bases, and 1 base lay outside the gene matches. This CDR3 is 14 amino acids long.

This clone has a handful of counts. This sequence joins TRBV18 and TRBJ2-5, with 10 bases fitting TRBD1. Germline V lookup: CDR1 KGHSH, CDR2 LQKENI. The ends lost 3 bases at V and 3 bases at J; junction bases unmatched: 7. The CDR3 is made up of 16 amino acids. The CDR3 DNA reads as TGTGCCAGCTCACCGCTCCCGGGACAGGGGAAAGAGACCCAGTACTTC. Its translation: CASSPLPGQGKETQYF.

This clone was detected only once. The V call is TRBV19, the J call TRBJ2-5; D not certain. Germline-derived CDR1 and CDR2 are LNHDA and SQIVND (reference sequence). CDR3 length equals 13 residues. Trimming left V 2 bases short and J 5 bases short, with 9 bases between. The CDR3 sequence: CASSISGWETQYF. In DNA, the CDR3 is TGTGCCAGTAGTATATCAGGTTGGGAGACCCAGTACTTC. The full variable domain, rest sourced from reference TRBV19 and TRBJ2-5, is DGGITQSPKYLFRKEGQNVTLSCEQNLNHDAMYWYRQDPGQGLRLIYYSQIVNDFQKGDIAEGYSVSREKKESFPLTVTSAQKNPTAFYLCASSISGWETQYFGPGTRLLVL.

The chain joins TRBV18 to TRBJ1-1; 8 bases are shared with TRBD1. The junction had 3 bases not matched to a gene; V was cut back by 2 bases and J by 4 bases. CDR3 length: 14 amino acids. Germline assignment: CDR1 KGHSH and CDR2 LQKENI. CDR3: CASSPLTGGTEAFF. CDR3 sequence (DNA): TGTGCCAGCTCACCATTAACAGGGGGCACTGAAGCTTTCTTT. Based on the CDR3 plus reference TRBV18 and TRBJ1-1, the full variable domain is NAGVMQNPRHLVRRRGQEARLRCSPMKGHSHVYWYRQLPEEGLKFMVYLQKENIIDESGMPKERFSAEFPKEGPSILRIQQVVRGDSAAYFCASSPLTGGTEAFFGQGTRLTVV.

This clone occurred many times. CDR3 protein: CASSSGQNEKLFF. CDR3 nucleotide sequence: TGTGCCAGCAGTTCGGGACAAAATGAAAAACTGTTTTTT. The chain combines TRBV27 with TRBJ1-4, with D maybe TRBD1 (6 bases). CDR3 length: 13 residues. The V and J ends lost 4 bases and 5 bases respectively, with 8 bases between them. The germline V gene encodes CDR1 MNHEY and CDR2 SMNVEV (reference sequence).

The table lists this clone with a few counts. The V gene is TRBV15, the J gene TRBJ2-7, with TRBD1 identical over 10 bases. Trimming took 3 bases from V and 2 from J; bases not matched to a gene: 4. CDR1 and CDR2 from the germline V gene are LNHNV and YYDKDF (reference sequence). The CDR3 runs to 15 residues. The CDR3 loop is CATSRAGTGAYEQYF. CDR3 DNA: TGTGCCACCAGCAGGGCCGGGACAGGGGCCTACGAGCAGTACTTC.

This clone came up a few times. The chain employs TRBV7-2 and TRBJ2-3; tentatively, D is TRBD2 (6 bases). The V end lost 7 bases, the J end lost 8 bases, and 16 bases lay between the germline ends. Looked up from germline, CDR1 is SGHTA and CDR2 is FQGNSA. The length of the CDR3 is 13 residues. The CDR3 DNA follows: TGTGCCAGCACCCTCCCGGCGGGGACTACGCAGTATTTT. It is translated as CASTLPAGTTQYF.

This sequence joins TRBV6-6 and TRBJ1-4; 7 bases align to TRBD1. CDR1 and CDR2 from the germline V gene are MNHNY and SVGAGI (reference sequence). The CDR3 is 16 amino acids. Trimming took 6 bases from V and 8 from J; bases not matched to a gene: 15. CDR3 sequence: CASSPLGGRDREKLFF. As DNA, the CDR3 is TGTGCCAGCAGCCCACTCGGTGGACGGGACAGAGAAAAACTGTTTTTT.

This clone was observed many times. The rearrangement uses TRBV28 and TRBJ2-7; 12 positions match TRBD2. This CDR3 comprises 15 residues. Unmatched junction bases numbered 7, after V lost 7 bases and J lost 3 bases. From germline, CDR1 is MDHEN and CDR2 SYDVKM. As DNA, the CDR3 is TGTGCCAGCACCCGGACTAGCGGGATTATCTACGAGCAGTACTTC. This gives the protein CASTRTSGIIYEQYF.

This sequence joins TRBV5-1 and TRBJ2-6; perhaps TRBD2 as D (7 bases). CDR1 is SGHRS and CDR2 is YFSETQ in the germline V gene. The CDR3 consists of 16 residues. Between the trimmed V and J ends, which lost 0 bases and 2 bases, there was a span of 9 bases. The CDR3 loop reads CASSLEGGAGANVLTF. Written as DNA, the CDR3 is TGCGCCAGCAGCTTGGAGGGGGGGGCTGGGGCCAACGTCCTGACTTTC.

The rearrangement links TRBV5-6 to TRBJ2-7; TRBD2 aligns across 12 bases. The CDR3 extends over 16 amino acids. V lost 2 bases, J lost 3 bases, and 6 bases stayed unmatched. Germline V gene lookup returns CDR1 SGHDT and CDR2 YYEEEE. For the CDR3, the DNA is TGTGCCAGCAGCTTAGCCACACTAGCGGGAGGCTACGAGCAGTACTTC. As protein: CASSLATLAGGYEQYF.

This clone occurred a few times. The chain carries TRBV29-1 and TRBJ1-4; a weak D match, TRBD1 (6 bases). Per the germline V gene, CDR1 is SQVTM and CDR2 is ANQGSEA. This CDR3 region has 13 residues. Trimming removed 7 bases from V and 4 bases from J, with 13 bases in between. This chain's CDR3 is CSAGGAGNEKLFF. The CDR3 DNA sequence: TGCAGCGCGGGGGGCGCGGGTAATGAAAAACTGTTTTTT.

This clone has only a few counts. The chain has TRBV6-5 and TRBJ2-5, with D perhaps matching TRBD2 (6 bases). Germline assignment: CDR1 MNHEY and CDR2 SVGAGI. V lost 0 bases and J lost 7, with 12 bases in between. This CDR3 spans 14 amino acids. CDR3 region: CASSYSRQGGTQYF. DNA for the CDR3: TGTGCCAGCAGTTACTCCCGGCAGGGAGGGACCCAGTACTTC.

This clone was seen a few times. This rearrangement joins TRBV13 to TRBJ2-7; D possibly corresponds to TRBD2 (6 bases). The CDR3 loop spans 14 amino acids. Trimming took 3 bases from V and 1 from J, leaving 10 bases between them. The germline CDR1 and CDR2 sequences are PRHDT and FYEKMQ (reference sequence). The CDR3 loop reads CASSFGGKSYEQYF. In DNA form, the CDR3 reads TGTGCCAGCAGCTTCGGCGGGAAATCCTACGAGCAGTACTTC.

The CDR3: CASSLDGAAGTKNIQYF. DNA of the CDR3: TGTGCCAGCAGCTTAGATGGGGCGGCGGGGACCAAAAACATTCAGTACTTC. V gene TRBV7-3 combines with J gene TRBJ2-4; D is possibly TRBD2 (6 bases). Trimming pared 2 bases from V and 2 bases from J, leaving 16 bases between. The CDR3 has 17 residues. Germline loops: CDR1 SGHTA, CDR2 FQGTGA.

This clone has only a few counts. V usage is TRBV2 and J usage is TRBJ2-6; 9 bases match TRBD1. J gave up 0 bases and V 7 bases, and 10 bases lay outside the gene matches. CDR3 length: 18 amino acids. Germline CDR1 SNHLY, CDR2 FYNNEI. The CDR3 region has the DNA TGTGCCAGCAACGTCGGACAGGGGAGATTCTCTGGGGCCAACGTCCTGACTTTC. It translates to CASNVGQGRFSGANVLTF.

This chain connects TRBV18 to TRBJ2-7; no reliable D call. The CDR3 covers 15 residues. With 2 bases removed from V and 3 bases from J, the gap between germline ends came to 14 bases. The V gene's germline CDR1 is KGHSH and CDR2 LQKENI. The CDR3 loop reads CASSPMAGDHYEQYF. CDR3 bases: TGTGCCAGCTCACCAATGGCAGGCGATCACTACGAGCAGTACTTC. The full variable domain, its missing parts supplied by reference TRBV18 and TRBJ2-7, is NAGVMQNPRHLVRRRGQEARLRCSPMKGHSHVYWYRQLPEEGLKFMVYLQKENIIDESGMPKERFSAEFPKEGPSILRIQQVVRGDSAAYFCASSPMAGDHYEQYFGPGTRLTVT.

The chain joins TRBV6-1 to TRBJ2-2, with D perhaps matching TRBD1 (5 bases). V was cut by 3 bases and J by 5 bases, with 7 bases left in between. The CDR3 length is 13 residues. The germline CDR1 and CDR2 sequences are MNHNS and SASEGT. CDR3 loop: CASSDRATGELFF. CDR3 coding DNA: TGTGCCAGCAGTGACAGGGCAACCGGGGAGCTGTTTTTT.

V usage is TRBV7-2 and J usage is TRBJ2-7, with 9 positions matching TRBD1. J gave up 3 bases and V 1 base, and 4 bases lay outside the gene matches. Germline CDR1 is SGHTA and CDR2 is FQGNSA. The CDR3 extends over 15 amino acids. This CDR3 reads CASSLEGQGHYEQYF. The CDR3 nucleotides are TGTGCCAGCAGCTTAGAGGGACAGGGACACTACGAGCAGTACTTC. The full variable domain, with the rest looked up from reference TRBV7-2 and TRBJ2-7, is GAGVSQSPSNKVTEKGKDVELRCDPISGHTALYWYRQSLGQGLEFLIYFQGNSAPDKSGLPSDRFSAERTGGSVSTLTIQRTQQEDSAVYLCASSLEGQGHYEQYFGPGTRLTVT.

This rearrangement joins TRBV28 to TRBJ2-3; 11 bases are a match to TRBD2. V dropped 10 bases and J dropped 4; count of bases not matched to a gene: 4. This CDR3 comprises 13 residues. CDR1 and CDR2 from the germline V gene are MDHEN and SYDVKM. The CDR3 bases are TGTGCCACCCTAGCGGGAGGCTCAGATACGCAGTATTTT. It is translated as CATLAGGSDTQYF.

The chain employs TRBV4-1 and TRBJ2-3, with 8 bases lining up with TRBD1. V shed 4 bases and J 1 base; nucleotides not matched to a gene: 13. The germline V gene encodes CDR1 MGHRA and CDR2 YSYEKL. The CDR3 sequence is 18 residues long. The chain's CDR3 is CASSPLSGQGAGTDTQYF. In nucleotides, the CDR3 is TGCGCCAGCAGCCCTCTTTCCGGGCAGGGGGCGGGCACAGATACGCAGTATTTT.

This chain's CDR3 is CASSLRGNEQFF. CDR3 DNA sequence: TGTGCCAGCAGTCTCCGAGGGAATGAGCAGTTCTTC. The chain uses TRBV7-9 and TRBJ2-1; TRBD2 might be the D (5 bases). Germline V lookup: CDR1 SEHNR, CDR2 FQNEAQ (reference sequence). The V end lost 6 bases, the J end lost 7 bases, and 10 bases lay between the germline ends. The CDR3 is 12 residues long. Combining the CDR3 with reference TRBV7-9 and TRBJ2-1 gives the whole variable domain DTGVSQNPRHKITKRGQNVTFRCDPISEHNRLYWYRQTLGQGPEFLTYFQNEAQLEKSRLLSDRFSAERPKGSFSTLEIQRTEQGDSAMYLCASSLRGNEQFFGPGTRLTVL.